The present T cell receptor (beta chain) was sequenced within a study of T-cell reconstitution after alpha-beta-depleted transplantation in children. The V and J ends lost 3 bases and 2 bases respectively, with 6 bases between them. The CDR3 loop spans 12 amino acids. Per germline, CDR1 DFQATT and CDR2 SNEGSKA (reference sequence). During its preparation, the TCRbeta library received unique molecular identifiers. TCRdb re-derived calls from the PCR reads in MiXCR, one entry per CDR3 protein. The sample lists about 120,000 distinct CDR3 sequences, approximately 10% occurring once. This clonotype was counted at least ten times.

This specimen was PBMCs, taken before TCRalphabeta/CD19-depleted stem cell transplant. This TCR was sampled from a boy aged 2 to 10 with acute lymphoblastic leukemia, due to receive a stem cell transplant. The chain uses TRBV20-1 and TRBJ2-3; D uncertain. The CDR3 nucleotides read TGCAGTGCTAGCCCAACCACAGATACGCAGTATTTT. As protein: CSASPTTDTQYF.